Shown below are 4 T cell receptor beta chains from a single sample sequenced in a study of CD8 T cells in ankylosing spondylitis. TCRdb fed the 5' RACE reads into MiXCR, producing one record per CDR3 protein. The sample yields around 490,000 distinct CDR3 sequences, 5.3% seen once. General study findings and limits: Under 10 highly homologous variants formed a TCR beta motif that appeared characteristic of ankylosing spondylitis blood.

Antigens of these TCRs are unknown. Sequencing used blood, either unsorted or a sorted T cell fraction (not recorded which). Receptors originate from a male donor with ankylosing spondylitis.

This clonotype was counted at least ten times. The J gene is TRBJ1-1, the V gene TRBV7-2, with 7 positions matching TRBD1. CDR1 and CDR2 from the germline V gene are SGHTA and FQGNSA. V was clipped by 7 bases and J by 1 base; unmatched bases: 12. CDR3 length: 16 amino acids. The CDR3 loop is CASTKGQGGGNTEAFF. DNA of the CDR3: TGTGCCAGCACCAAGGGCCAGGGGGGTGGGAACACTGAAGCTTTCTTT.

The table lists this clonotype with many counts. CDR3 sequence (DNA): TGTGCCATCAGTCCAAGCGGGAGGACCTACAATGAGCAGTTCTTC. This gives the protein CAISPSGRTYNEQFF. J is TRBJ2-1 and V is TRBV10-3, with TRBD2 matching 9 bases. This CDR3 comprises 15 residues. Germline V gene lookup returns CDR1 ENHRY and CDR2 SYGVKD. V lost 5 bases and J lost 2; bases outside the gene matches: 4.

In this sample, this clonotype turned up many times. The chain employs TRBV7-6 and TRBJ2-5; TRBD2 agrees at 7 bases. Trimming cost V 4 bases and J 2 bases; bases outside gene matches: 10. In germline, CDR1 is SGHVS, CDR2 FNYEAQ. The CDR3 is made up of 16 amino acids. The CDR3 reads CASSSPFLAEQETQYF. In DNA form, the CDR3 reads TGTGCCAGCAGCTCTCCTTTTCTAGCGGAACAAGAGACCCAGTACTTC.

This clonotype was counted at least ten times. The chain joins TRBV29-1 to TRBJ2-2; 11 bases line up with TRBD1. Germline CDR1 SQVTM, CDR2 ANQGSEA. The V gene end was trimmed by 6 bases and the J gene end by 7 bases; junction bases not matched to a gene: 4. The CDR3 runs 13 residues. CDR3 residues: CSVGQGAGGELFF. CDR3 DNA sequence: TGCAGCGTCGGACAGGGGGCTGGCGGGGAGCTGTTTTTT.